A single sample is the source of the 21 T cell receptor beta chains below, sequenced in a study of identical twins. TCRdb recomputed calls from the 5' RACE reads with MiXCR, one row per CDR3 protein. This table holds 450,000 or so distinct CDR3 sequences, over 12% found once. These data are also associated with another study on yellow fever vaccine responses in identical twins.

Sequenced input: CD4+ T cells sorted from blood. The receptors were gathered from a woman aged 18 to 35 in good health.

In its sample, this clonotype was seen many times. The rearrangement links TRBV12-3 or TRBV12-4 to TRBJ2-3, with TRBD2 identical over 11 bases. V lost 7 bases to trimming and J lost 3 bases; unmatched junction nucleotides: 12. The CDR3 spans 17 residues. The CDR3 nucleotides are TGTGCCAGCATTACGGGGCTAGCGGGAGGTCCAACAGATACGCAGTATTTT. Translation gives CASITGLAGGPTDTQYF.

The genes are TRBV9 and TRBJ2-2; 10 bases match TRBD1. Germline V lookup: CDR1 SGDLS, CDR2 YYNGEE. This CDR3 is 17 amino acids long. V trimming: 4 bases; J trimming: 5 bases; junction bases outside the gene matches: 11. The CDR3 here is CASSPWGTGVKTGELFF. CDR3 nucleotide sequence: TGTGCCAGCAGCCCCTGGGGGACAGGGGTGAAGACCGGGGAGCTGTTTTTT.

V gene TRBV21-1 combines with J gene TRBJ2-1. TRBV21-1 is reported as a pseudogene. There are 10 residues in the CDR3. CDR3 in amino acids: CASSKRDWVF. CDR3 sequence (DNA): TGTGCCAGCAGCAAACGAGATTGGGTCTTC.

The J gene is TRBJ1-5, the V gene TRBV28; TRBD1 agrees at 8 bases. The CDR3 consists of 14 residues. Germline assignment: CDR1 MDHEN and CDR2 SYDVKM. The junction had 8 bases not matched to a gene; V was cut back by 6 bases and J by 7 bases. The CDR3 nucleotides are TGTGCCAGCAGGGGGACAGGTGCTCAGCAGCCCCAGCATTTT. Protein product: CASRGTGAQQPQHF.

The rearrangement uses TRBV7-2 and TRBJ2-5; D remains unclear. The germline CDR1 and CDR2 sequences are SGHTA and FQGNSA. Trimming shortened V by 5 bases and J by 2 bases, and 9 bases separated the two germline ends. The CDR3 is made up of 13 amino acids. The CDR3 DNA reads as TGTGCCAGCAGCCCGACTCAGCAAGAGACCCAGTACTTC. Its protein product is CASSPTQQETQYF.

This rearrangement joins TRBV6-5 to TRBJ2-1, with 7 bases fitting TRBD2. The CDR3 totals 14 residues. The germline gives CDR1 MNHEY, CDR2 SVGAGI. Trimming removed 4 bases from V and 2 bases from J; junction bases left unmatched: 2. CDR3 residues: CASSSRGAYNEQFF. DNA for the CDR3: TGTGCCAGCAGTTCCCGGGGGGCCTACAATGAGCAGTTCTTC.

The CDR3 DNA follows: TGTGCCTGGACAGGGGGCTCCTACGAGCAGTACTTC. Translating it yields CAWTGGSYEQYF. This chain joins TRBV30 and TRBJ2-7; TRBD1 aligns across 7 bases. The CDR3 loop spans 12 amino acids. Germline lookup yields CDR1 GTSNPN and CDR2 SVGIG (reference sequence). Trimming took 4 bases from V and 0 from J; bases not matched to a gene: 0.

The V and J genes are TRBV2 and TRBJ2-5; tentative D call: TRBD2 (5 bases). Germline assignment: CDR1 SNHLY and CDR2 FYNNEI. Between the trimmed V and J ends, which lost 6 bases and 7 bases, there was a span of 9 bases. The length of the CDR3 is 11 residues. CDR3 loop: CASRDSGTQYF. For the CDR3, the DNA is TGTGCCAGCAGGGACTCTGGGACCCAGTACTTC.

The chain couples TRBV12-3 or TRBV12-4 to TRBJ2-7; weak D call: TRBD2 (5 bases). Trimming removed 4 bases at V and 6 bases at J, with 16 bases between. This CDR3 region has 14 residues. Here the CDR3 DNA reads TGTGCCAGCAGTTCCGTCCCGGGGAGCGGCGAGCAGTACTTC. Encoded protein: CASSSVPGSGEQYF.

This clonotype was seen repeatedly, ten times or more. The V and J genes are TRBV7-8 and TRBJ2-3; TRBD2 matches at 11 bases. V shed 5 bases, J shed 2 bases, and the junction held 6 bases outside the gene matches. Looked up from germline, CDR1 is SGHVS and CDR2 is FQNEAQ. The CDR3 covers 16 residues. CDR3 sequence (DNA): TGTGCCAGCAGCACGGGGACTAGCGGAGACACAGATACGCAGTATTTT. It yields the protein CASSTGTSGDTDTQYF.

Only a few counts were recorded for this clonotype. This chain uses TRBV20-1 with TRBJ2-1; possible D gene TRBD2, 6 bases. In germline, CDR1 is DFQATT, CDR2 SNEGSKA (reference sequence). The CDR3 sequence is 12 residues long. Trimming took 6 bases from V and 8 from J, leaving 14 bases between them. The DNA of the CDR3 is TGCAGTGCCCCGGGGGAGCAGTATGAGCAGTTCTTC. This translates into CSAPGEQYEQFF.

There are many counts of this clonotype. The chain combines TRBV5-1 with TRBJ2-3, with TRBD2 matching over 11 bases. The CDR3 spans 16 residues. V dropped 0 bases and J dropped 2; count of bases not matched to a gene: 2. Germline V gene data show CDR1 as SGHRS and CDR2 as YFSETQ. The CDR3 bases are TGCGCCAGCAGCTTGGGACTAGCGGGAACCACAGATACGCAGTATTTT. This codes for CASSLGLAGTTDTQYF. The whole variable domain, remainder taken from reference TRBV5-1 and TRBJ2-3, is KAGVTQTPRYLIKTRGQQVTLSCSPISGHRSVSWYQQTPGQGLQFLFEYFSETQRNKGNFPGRFSGRQFSNSRSEMNVSTLELGDSALYLCASSLGLAGTTDTQYFGPGTRLTVL.

In this sample, this clonotype turned up a few times. The V call is TRBV4-1, the J call TRBJ2-5, with D tentatively TRBD1 or TRBD2 (5 bases each). This CDR3 spans 15 amino acids. The germline V gene has CDR1 MGHRA and CDR2 YSYEKL. V gave up 4 bases and J gave up 5 bases, with 17 bases separating them. In DNA form, the CDR3 reads TGCGCCAGCAGCCTGGGGACGGTCGACCGGGAGACCCAGTACTTC. This translates into CASSLGTVDRETQYF.

This chain links TRBV27 with TRBJ2-1, with D perhaps matching TRBD2 (6 bases). V was trimmed by 5 bases and J by 5 bases, leaving 16 bases between them. CDR3 length: 15 amino acids. CDR1 is MNHEY and CDR2 is SMNVEV in the germline V gene (reference sequence). The DNA for the CDR3 is TGTGCCAGCAGTAATCCCGGGACTGGGCACAATGAGCAGTTCTTC. Protein sequence: CASSNPGTGHNEQFF.

A few counts support this clonotype. The chain carries TRBV29-1 and TRBJ2-3, with unresolved D. V was cut by 3 bases and J by 4 bases, with 11 bases left in between. Germline V gene sequence: CDR1 SQVTM, CDR2 ANQGSEA. The CDR3 covers 13 residues. In nucleotides, the CDR3 is TGCAGCGTTGAGTGGTTGAGGTCAGATACGCAGTATTTT. It translates to CSVEWLRSDTQYF.

The chain carries TRBV7-9 and TRBJ2-4; D remains ambiguous. CDR1 and CDR2 from the germline V gene are SEHNR and FQNEAQ (reference sequence). V was cut by 5 bases and J by 0 bases, with 11 bases left in between. CDR3 length: 15 residues. The CDR3 region has the DNA TGTGCCAGCAGCCCCCCCTTGATAGCCAAAAACATTCAGTACTTC. This encodes CASSPPLIAKNIQYF. Drawing the rest from reference TRBV7-9 and TRBJ2-4, the complete variable domain is DTGVSQNPRHKITKRGQNVTFRCDPISEHNRLYWYRQTLGQGPEFLTYFQNEAQLEKSRLLSDRFSAERPKGSFSTLEIQRTEQGDSAMYLCASSPPLIAKNIQYFGAGTRLSVL.

This clonotype was picked up many times. The V and J genes are TRBV24-1 and TRBJ1-1; D is unclear. The germline V and J ends were trimmed by 9 bases and 5 bases, with 9 bases remaining between them. Germline V gene lookup returns CDR1 KGHDR and CDR2 SFDVKD. The CDR3 has 11 amino acids. The CDR3 sequence is CATRAGTEAFF. CDR3 coding DNA: TGTGCCACCCGGGCGGGAACTGAAGCTTTCTTT.

V usage is TRBV5-1 and J usage is TRBJ1-1, with no clear D. Germline assignment: CDR1 SGHRS and CDR2 YFSETQ. The V gene lost 5 bases and the J gene lost 5 bases, with 13 bases spanning the gap. The length of the CDR3 is 13 residues. The CDR3 reads CASRVPRGTEAFF. CDR3 nucleotide sequence: TGCGCCAGCAGGGTACCACGGGGAACTGAAGCTTTCTTT.

The V call is TRBV28, the J call TRBJ1-2; 10 bases are a match to TRBD1. Germline lookup yields CDR1 MDHEN and CDR2 SYDVKM. Trimming cost V 7 bases and J 4 bases; bases outside gene matches: 6. This CDR3 has 14 residues. For the CDR3, the DNA is TGTGCCAGCAACACTGGACAGGGGGTCTATGGCTACACCTTC. Its translation is CASNTGQGVYGYTF.

The V gene is TRBV3-1, the J gene TRBJ1-3; D call uncertain. The V and J ends lost 0 bases and 4 bases respectively, with 4 bases between them. Germline assignment: CDR1 LGHDT and CDR2 YNNKEL (reference sequence). The CDR3 has 13 amino acids. The CDR3 here is CASSQDSGNTIYF. The DNA for the CDR3 is TGTGCCAGCAGCCAAGATTCCGGAAACACCATATATTTT.

This clonotype appeared a few times. The DNA for the CDR3 is TGTGCCAGCAGCCCCATCAGGACAGGGGGCGAGCAGTACTTC. Amino acids: CASSPIRTGGEQYF. This chain uses TRBV3-1 with TRBJ2-7, with TRBD1 matching 10 bases. The V gene end was trimmed by 4 bases and the J gene end by 6 bases; junction bases not matched to a gene: 6. The CDR3 consists of 14 residues. Germline V gives CDR1 LGHDT, CDR2 YNNKEL (reference sequence).